This T cell receptor beta chain was captured in a study of blood T cell repertoires in COVID-19. Study-level background: Samples came from the United States, Italy and Spain, spanning acute and convalescent COVID-19. From T cells, B-cell-depleted T cells, or PBMCs came the material, which was cDNA or gDNA.

With regard to this clone: Other nucleotide sequences from this sample produce the same CDR3.

Germline CDR1 SGHRS, CDR2 YFSETQ. V dropped 4 bases and J dropped 5 bases, with 19 bases sitting between them. CDR3 length equals 16 residues. Per the authors' pipeline: The authors estimated nucleated cell counts from reference gene primer amplification. Generated by immunoSEQ multiplex PCR, the TCRdb table keeps only in-frame clones and is missing some. From that table come the V and J calls and clone size; the DNA was used to work out D and trimming. Among about 110,000 clones, roughly 80% were seen once, and the ten largest hold about 20%. The gene calls are TRBV5-1 and TRBJ2-1, with D maybe TRBD2 (7 bases). Sequenced: peripheral blood. The clonotype was recovered from a woman in her fifties or sixties with acute or convalescent COVID-19. The CDR3 region has the DNA TGCGCCAGCAGCAAGCTCGCGGGGGCTAGGAACAATGAGCAGTTCTTC. Encoded protein: CASSKLAGARNNEQFF.